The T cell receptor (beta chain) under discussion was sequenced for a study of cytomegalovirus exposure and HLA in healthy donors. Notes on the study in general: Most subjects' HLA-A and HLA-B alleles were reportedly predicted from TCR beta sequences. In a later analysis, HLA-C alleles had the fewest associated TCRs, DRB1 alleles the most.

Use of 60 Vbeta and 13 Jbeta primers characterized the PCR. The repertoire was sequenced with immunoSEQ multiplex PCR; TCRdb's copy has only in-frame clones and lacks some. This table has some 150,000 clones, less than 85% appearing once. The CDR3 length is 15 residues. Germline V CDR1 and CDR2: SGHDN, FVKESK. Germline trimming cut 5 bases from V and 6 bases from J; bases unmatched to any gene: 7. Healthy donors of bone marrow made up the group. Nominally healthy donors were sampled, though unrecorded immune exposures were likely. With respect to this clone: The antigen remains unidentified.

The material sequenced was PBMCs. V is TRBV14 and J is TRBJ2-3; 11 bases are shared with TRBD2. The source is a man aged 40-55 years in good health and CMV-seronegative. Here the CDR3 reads CASSLTSGATDTQYF. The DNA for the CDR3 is TGTGCCAGCAGCTTGACTAGCGGGGCGACGGATACGCAGTATTTT.